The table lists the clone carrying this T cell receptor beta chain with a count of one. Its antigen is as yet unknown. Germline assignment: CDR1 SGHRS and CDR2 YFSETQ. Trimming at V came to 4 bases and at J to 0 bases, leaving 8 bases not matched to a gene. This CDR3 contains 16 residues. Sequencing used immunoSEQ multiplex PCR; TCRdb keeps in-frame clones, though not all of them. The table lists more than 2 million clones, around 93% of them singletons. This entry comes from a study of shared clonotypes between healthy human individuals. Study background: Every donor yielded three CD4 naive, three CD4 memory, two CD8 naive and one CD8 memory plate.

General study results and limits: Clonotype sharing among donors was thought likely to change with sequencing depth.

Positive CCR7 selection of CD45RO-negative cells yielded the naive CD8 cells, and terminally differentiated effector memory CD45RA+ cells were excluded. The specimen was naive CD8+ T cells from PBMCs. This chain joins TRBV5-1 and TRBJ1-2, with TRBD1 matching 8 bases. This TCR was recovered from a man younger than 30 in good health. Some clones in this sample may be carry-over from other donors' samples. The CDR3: CASSPGTGATNYGYTF. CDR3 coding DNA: TGCGCCAGCAGCCCCGGGACAGGAGCTACTAACTATGGCTACACCTTC.